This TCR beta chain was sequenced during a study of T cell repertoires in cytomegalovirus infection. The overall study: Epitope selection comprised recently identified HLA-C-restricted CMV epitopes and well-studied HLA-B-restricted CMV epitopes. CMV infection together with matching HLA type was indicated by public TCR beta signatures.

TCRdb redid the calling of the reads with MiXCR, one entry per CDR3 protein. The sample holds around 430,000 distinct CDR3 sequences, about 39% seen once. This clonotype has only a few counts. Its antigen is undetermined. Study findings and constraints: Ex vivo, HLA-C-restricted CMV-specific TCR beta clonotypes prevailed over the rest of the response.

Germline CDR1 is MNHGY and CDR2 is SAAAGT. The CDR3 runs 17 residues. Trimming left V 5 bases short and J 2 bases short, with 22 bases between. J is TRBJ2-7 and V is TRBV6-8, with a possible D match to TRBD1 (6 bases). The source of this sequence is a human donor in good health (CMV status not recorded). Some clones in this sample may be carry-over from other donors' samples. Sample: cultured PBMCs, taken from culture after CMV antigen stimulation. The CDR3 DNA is TGTGCCAGCAGTGGCGTTCTTCCGGGACAACAGACCTACGAGCAGTACTTC. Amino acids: CASSGVLPGQQTYEQYF.